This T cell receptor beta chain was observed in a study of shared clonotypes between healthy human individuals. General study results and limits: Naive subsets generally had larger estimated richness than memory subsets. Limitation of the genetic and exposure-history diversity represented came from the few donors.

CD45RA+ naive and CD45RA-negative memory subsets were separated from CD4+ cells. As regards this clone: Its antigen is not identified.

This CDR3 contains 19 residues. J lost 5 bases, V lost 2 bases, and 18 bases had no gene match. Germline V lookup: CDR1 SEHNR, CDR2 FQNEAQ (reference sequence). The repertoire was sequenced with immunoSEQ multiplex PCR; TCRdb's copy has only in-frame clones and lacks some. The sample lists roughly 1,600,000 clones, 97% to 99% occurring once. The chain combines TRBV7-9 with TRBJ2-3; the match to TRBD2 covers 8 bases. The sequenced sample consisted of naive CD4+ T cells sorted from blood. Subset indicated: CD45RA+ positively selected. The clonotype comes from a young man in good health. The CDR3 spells CASSLSGPTRIGRGDTQYF. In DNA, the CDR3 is TGTGCCAGCAGCTTAAGTGGTCCAACTCGAATCGGGAGGGGAGATACGCAGTATTTT.